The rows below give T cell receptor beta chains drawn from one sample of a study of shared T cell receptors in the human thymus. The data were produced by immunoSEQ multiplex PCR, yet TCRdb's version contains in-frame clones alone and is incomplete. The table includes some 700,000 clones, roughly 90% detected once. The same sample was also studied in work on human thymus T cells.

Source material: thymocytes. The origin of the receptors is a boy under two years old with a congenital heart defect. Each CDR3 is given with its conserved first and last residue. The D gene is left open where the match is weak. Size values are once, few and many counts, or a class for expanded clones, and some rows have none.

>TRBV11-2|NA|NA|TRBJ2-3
TGTGCCAGCAGCTTTTACCTCTACACAGATACGCAGTATTTT
CASSFYLYTDTQYF
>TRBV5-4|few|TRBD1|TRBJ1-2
TGTGCCAGCAGACCTCAGGGGGGCGGCTATGGCTACACCTTC
CASRPQGGGYGYTF
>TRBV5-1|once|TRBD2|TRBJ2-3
TGCGCCAGCAGCTTGGCTCGGACGGAGGTAGCGGGTACAGATACGCAGTATTTT
CASSLARTEVAGTDTQYF
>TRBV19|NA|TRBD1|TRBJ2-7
TGTGCCAGTAGTATCTCAGACAGGGGAGATACCTACGAGCAGTACTTC
CASSISDRGDTYEQYF
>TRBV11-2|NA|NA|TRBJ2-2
TGTGCCAGCAGCCTCACGACATCCAACACCGGGGAGCTGTTTTTT
CASSLTTSNTGELFF
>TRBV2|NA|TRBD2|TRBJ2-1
TGTGCCAGCAGTGAATCTAGCGGGAGAACGGAGCAGTTCTTC
CASSESSGRTEQFF
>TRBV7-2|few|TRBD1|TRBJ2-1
TGTGCCAGCAGCCTACCCACAGGGGGGAATGAGCAGTTCTTC
CASSLPTGGNEQFF
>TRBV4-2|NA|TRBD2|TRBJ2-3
TGTGCCAGCAGCCCTAGCGGGATGGATACGCAGTATTTT
CASSPSGMDTQYF
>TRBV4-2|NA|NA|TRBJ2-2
TGTGCCAGCAGCCCAGACACGGGGGACTACACCGGGGAGCTGTTTTTT
CASSPDTGDYTGELFF
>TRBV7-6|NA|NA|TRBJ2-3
TGTGCCAGCAGCGGCTATTGGGCACACCGGACAGATACGCAGTATTTT
CASSGYWAHRTDTQYF
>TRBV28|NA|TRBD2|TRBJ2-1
TGTGCCAGCAGTTGGGCAGGACTAGCGGGGAACAATGAGCAGTTCTTC
CASSWAGLAGNNEQFF
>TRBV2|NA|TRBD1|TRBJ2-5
TGTGCCAGCAGTGCCCCCGGGACAGGGCGCGAGGAGACCCAGTACTTC
CASSAPGTGREETQYF
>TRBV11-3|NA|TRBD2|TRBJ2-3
TGTGCCTCAAGCTTATCGAGCGGGGATAGCACAGATACGCAGTATTTT
CASSLSSGDSTDTQYF
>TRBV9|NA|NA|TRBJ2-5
TGTGCCAGCAGCGTAGGGTCCGGGGGGACCCAGTACTTC
CASSVGSGGTQYF
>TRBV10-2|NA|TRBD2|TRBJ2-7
TGCGCCAGCAGTGACACTAGCGGGATCTACGAGCAGTACTTC
CASSDTSGIYEQYF
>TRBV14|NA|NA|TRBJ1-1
TGTGCCAGCAGCCAAGATCCGGGACTCCCGAACACTGAAGCTTTCTTT
CASSQDPGLPNTEAFF
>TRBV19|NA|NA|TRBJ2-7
TGTGCCAGTGGAGGTCTAAGCTCCTACGAGCAGTACTTC
CASGGLSSYEQYF
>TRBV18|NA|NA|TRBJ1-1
TGTGCCAGCTCACCCCCAGGGCCCATGAACACTGAAGCTTTCTTT
CASSPPGPMNTEAFF
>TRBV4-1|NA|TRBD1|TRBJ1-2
TGCGCCAGCAGCCAAGGGGACAGGGAATATGGCTACACCTTC
CASSQGDREYGYTF
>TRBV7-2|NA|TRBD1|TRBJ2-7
TGTGCCAGCACTGGGGACAGGGCCTACGAGCAGTACTTC
CASTGDRAYEQYF
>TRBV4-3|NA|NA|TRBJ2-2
TGCGCCAGCAGCCAAGACTGGCGGAAGATAAAAAGGTCGAACACCGGGGAGCTGTTTTTT
CASSQDWRKIKRSNTGELFF
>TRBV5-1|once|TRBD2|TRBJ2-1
TGCGCCAGCAGTACCGGGACTACCGCTTACAATGAGCAGTTCTTC
CASSTGTTAYNEQFF
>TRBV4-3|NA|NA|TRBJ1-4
TGCGCCAGCAGCCAAGATCAAGGGGACTCAACTAATGAAAAACTGTTTTTT
CASSQDQGDSTNEKLFF
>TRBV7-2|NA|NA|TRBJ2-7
TGTGCCAGCAGCCCCGAGGGACAGTGGGAGGTCGAGCAGTACTTC
CASSPEGQWEVEQYF